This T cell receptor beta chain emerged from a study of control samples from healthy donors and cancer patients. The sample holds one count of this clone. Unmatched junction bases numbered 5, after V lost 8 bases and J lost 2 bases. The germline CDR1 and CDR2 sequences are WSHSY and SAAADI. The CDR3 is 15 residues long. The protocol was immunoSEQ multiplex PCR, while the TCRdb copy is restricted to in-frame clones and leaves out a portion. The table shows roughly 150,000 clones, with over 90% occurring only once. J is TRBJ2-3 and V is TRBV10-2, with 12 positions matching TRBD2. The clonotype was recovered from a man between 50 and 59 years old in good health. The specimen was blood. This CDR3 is CASSRTSGNTDTQYF. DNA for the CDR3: TGCGCCAGCTCCCGGACTAGCGGGAACACAGATACGCAGTATTTT.